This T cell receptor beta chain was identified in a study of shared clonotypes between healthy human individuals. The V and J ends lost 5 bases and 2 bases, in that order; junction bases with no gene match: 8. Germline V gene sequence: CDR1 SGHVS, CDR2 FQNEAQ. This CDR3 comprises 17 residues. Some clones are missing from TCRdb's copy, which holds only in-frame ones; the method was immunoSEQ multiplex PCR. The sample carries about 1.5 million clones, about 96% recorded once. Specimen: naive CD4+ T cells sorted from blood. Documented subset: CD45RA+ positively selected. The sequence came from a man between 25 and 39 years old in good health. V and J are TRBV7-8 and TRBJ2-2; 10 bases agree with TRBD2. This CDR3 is CASSGGLAVSNTGELFF. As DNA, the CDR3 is TGTGCCAGCAGCGGAGGACTAGCGGTTTCAAACACCGGGGAGCTGTTTTTT. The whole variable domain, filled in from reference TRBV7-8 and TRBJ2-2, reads GAGVSQSPRYKVAKRGQDVALRCDPISGHVSLFWYQQALGQGPEFLTYFQNEAQLDKSGLPSDRFFAERPEGSVSTLKIQRTQQEDSAVYLCASSGGLAVSNTGELFFGEGSRLTVL.